The sequence of this TCR beta chain was determined in a study of response to subunit inactivated influenza vaccine. This clonotype was found a few times. From the RT-PCR reads, TCRdb called clonotypes with MiXCR, one entry per CDR3 protein. The sample records 710,000 or so distinct CDR3 sequences, about 15% being singletons. The germline CDR1 and CDR2 sequences are MGHRA and YSYEKL. J was trimmed by 8 bases and V by 5 bases; bases with no gene match: 8. This CDR3 spans 14 amino acids. The receptor was isolated from a man aged 45-60 years who received an inactivated influenza vaccine. The rearrangement joins TRBV4-1 to TRBJ1-1, with 10 bases fitting TRBD1. Sequenced material: PBMCs from blood, taken roughly 12 days after vaccination. CDR3 nucleotides: TGCGCCAGCAGCTTCCGGGACAGGGGCCCGGAAGCTTTCTTT. This encodes CASSFRDRGPEAFF.